The clone carrying this T cell receptor (beta chain) was detected ten times or more. What it binds is not known. Time point described: persistent/refractory GD, antithyroid drugs over 5 years with positive TRAb. After RNA was extracted from PBMCs, the TCR library was made from it. Sequencing libraries for TCR beta were prepared with iRepertoire HTBI primers and Arm-PCR of CDR3 regions. As processed by the authors: Segment identification across samples yielded around 61 TRBV and about 14 TRBJ segments. MiXCR, applied by TCRdb to the multiplex PCR reads, yields one record per CDR3 protein. The V and J calls shown here were made by TCRdb, not taken from the authors' results. The repertoire holds more than 300,000 distinct CDR3 sequences, with around a fifth as singletons. CDR3 length: 14 amino acids. With V trimmed by 3 bases and J by 4 bases, 5 bases remained unmatched. Per germline, CDR1 SGDLS and CDR2 YYNGEE.

The sample is drawn from a study of regulatory T cells in long-lasting Graves disease. As for the study in general: Positivity for TSH receptor antibodies plus over 5 years of antithyroid drugs meant persistent Graves' disease.

Study-level points and caveats: TRBV28 was favored in persistent disease, as were TRBJ1-2 and TRBJ2-5. Blood alone, not thyroid tissue, was studied.

This TCR was recovered from a female donor with Graves disease. The chain employs TRBV9 and TRBJ1-2, with 8 bases aligning to TRBD1. The source was peripheral blood mononuclear cells (PBMCs), collected when the disease was refractory, from a patient treated with antithyroid drugs. For the CDR3, the DNA is TGTGCCAGCAGCGAAGACAGGGGAAGCTATGGCTACACCTTC. Translated: CASSEDRGSYGYTF.